The rows below give T cell receptor beta chains drawn from one sample of a study of T cells in Graves' hyperthyroidism and ophthalmopathy. TCRdb called the multiplex PCR reads again in MiXCR, with one record for every CDR3 protein. Found here are fewer than 450,000 distinct CDR3 sequences, approximately 18% of them singletons; the top ten hold roughly a third. Sequences were obtained from blood. The receptors were sampled from a woman aged 30 to 39 with Graves' hyperthyroidism that later progressed to Graves' ophthalmopathy. Both conserved end residues are part of each CDR3. Each record gives: CDR3 DNA, CDR3 protein, J gene, D gene, clone size, V gene. A D gene is named only where the DNA matches it firmly. Clone size is stated in some rows and not others, as once, few, many or a class when expanded.

CDR3 DNA: TGTGCCAGCAGTTTAATAGGGACGAACACCGGGGAGCTGTTTTTT
CDR3 protein: CASSLIGTNTGELFF
J gene: TRBJ2-2
D gene: -
clone size: many
V gene: TRBV27

CDR3 DNA: TGTGCCAGCAGCTTAGTCCGGGACCGCTCCTACGAGCAGTACTTC
CDR3 protein: CASSLVRDRSYEQYF
J gene: TRBJ2-7
D gene: -
clone size: few
V gene: TRBV7-9

CDR3 DNA: TGCAGCGTAACAGGGAACACCGGGGAGCTGTTTTTT
CDR3 protein: CSVTGNTGELFF
J gene: TRBJ2-2
D gene: -
clone size: -
V gene: TRBV29-1

CDR3 DNA: TGTGCCAGCAGCCGCTCCCTTAGGGGGTACTATAATTCACCCCTCCACTTT
CDR3 protein: CASSRSLRGYYNSPLHF
J gene: TRBJ1-6
D gene: -
clone size: -
V gene: TRBV3-1

CDR3 DNA: TGTGCCAGCAGTTTAAGGCGGTTAAGGAGCACAGATACGCAGTATTTT
CDR3 protein: CASSLRRLRSTDTQYF
J gene: TRBJ2-3
D gene: -
clone size: many
V gene: TRBV28

CDR3 DNA: TGTGCCACCAGTGATTTTAAGGGGTGGGACACAGATACGCAGTATTTT
CDR3 protein: CATSDFKGWDTDTQYF
J gene: TRBJ2-3
D gene: -
clone size: few
V gene: TRBV24-1

CDR3 DNA: TGTGCCAGCAGCGTTATGGGACTAGCGGTTTACAATGAGCAGTTCTTC
CDR3 protein: CASSVMGLAVYNEQFF
J gene: TRBJ2-1
D gene: TRBD2
clone size: -
V gene: TRBV7-3

CDR3 DNA: TGTGCCAGCAGTACAGGGGGTGTTGGCTACACCTTC
CDR3 protein: CASSTGGVGYTF
J gene: TRBJ1-2
D gene: TRBD1
clone size: few
V gene: TRBV6-1

CDR3 DNA: TGTGCCAGCAGTTTATCGGGGGTAAAGAACACTGAAGCTTTCTTT
CDR3 protein: CASSLSGVKNTEAFF
J gene: TRBJ1-1
D gene: -
clone size: few
V gene: TRBV27

CDR3 DNA: TGTGCCAGCAGTTTGCAATTCCGCAGGGTCAGCAATCAGCCCCAGCATTTT
CDR3 protein: CASSLQFRRVSNQPQHF
J gene: TRBJ1-5
D gene: -
clone size: many
V gene: TRBV12-3/TRBV12-4

CDR3 DNA: TGTGCCAGCTCTACAAGGACAGGACTAAACTATGGCTACACCTTC
CDR3 protein: CASSTRTGLNYGYTF
J gene: TRBJ1-2
D gene: TRBD1
clone size: many
V gene: TRBV28

CDR3 DNA: TGTGCCAGCAGTTTGCCTGACTATGGCTACACCTTC
CDR3 protein: CASSLPDYGYTF
J gene: TRBJ1-2
D gene: -
clone size: many
V gene: TRBV28

CDR3 DNA: TGTGCCAGCAGCCCGCGCTTAAACACCATATATTTT
CDR3 protein: CASSPRLNTIYF
J gene: TRBJ1-3
D gene: -
clone size: -
V gene: TRBV9

CDR3 DNA: TGTGCCAGCAACTTGGACCGGGACAGGGATTTTTTTGGCTACACCTTC
CDR3 protein: CASNLDRDRDFFGYTF
J gene: TRBJ1-2
D gene: TRBD1
clone size: many
V gene: TRBV27

CDR3 DNA: TGTGCCAGCAGTTTAGGCAGGGGCGGTGGCTACACCTTC
CDR3 protein: CASSLGRGGGYTF
J gene: TRBJ1-2
D gene: -
clone size: many
V gene: TRBV12-3/TRBV12-4

CDR3 DNA: TGCGCCAGCAGCTCGGCCGGGGCCAACTATGGCTACACCTTC
CDR3 protein: CASSSAGANYGYTF
J gene: TRBJ1-2
D gene: -
clone size: many
V gene: TRBV5-1

CDR3 DNA: TGTGCCAGCAGTGAAGGGTGGCAGGGGCCTCACGAGCAGTACTTC
CDR3 protein: CASSEGWQGPHEQYF
J gene: TRBJ2-7
D gene: -
clone size: many
V gene: TRBV2

CDR3 DNA: TGCGCCAGCAGCCAAGAAACAGGGGGAACAACCCTCCACTTT
CDR3 protein: CASSQETGGTTLHF
J gene: TRBJ1-6
D gene: TRBD1
clone size: many
V gene: TRBV4-1

CDR3 DNA: TGCGCCAGCAGCTTGGTACTAGCGGGGGGTTCCTCCTACAATGAGCAGTTCTTC
CDR3 protein: CASSLVLAGGSSYNEQFF
J gene: TRBJ2-1
D gene: TRBD2
clone size: once
V gene: TRBV5-1

CDR3 DNA: TGTGCCAGCAGCCTACTGAGGGAGGGTGGCTACACCTTC
CDR3 protein: CASSLLREGGYTF
J gene: TRBJ1-2
D gene: -
clone size: -
V gene: TRBV7-2

CDR3 DNA: TGCGCCAGCAGCCAAGATGCCGAAGGGTCCCACGGCGAGCAGTACTTC
CDR3 protein: CASSQDAEGSHGEQYF
J gene: TRBJ2-7
D gene: -
clone size: -
V gene: TRBV4-1

CDR3 DNA: TGTGCCAGCAGCCCGGCAGGGGGGACCTGGGGCAATCAGCCCCAGCATTTT
CDR3 protein: CASSPAGGTWGNQPQHF
J gene: TRBJ1-5
D gene: TRBD1
clone size: many
V gene: TRBV6-1

CDR3 DNA: TGCGCCAGCAGCCAAGATGAGCGCAGGGGGCACTTCTCTGGAAACACCATATATTTT
CDR3 protein: CASSQDERRGHFSGNTIYF
J gene: TRBJ1-3
D gene: TRBD1
clone size: many
V gene: TRBV4-1

CDR3 DNA: TGTGCCAGCAGCCAAGAATCCCAAAACTATGGCTACACCTTC
CDR3 protein: CASSQESQNYGYTF
J gene: TRBJ1-2
D gene: -
clone size: many
V gene: TRBV4-2

CDR3 DNA: TGCAGTGCCAAAAAGCGGGGACAGCCTTTCTACGAGCAGTACTTC
CDR3 protein: CSAKKRGQPFYEQYF
J gene: TRBJ2-7
D gene: -
clone size: -
V gene: TRBV20-1

CDR3 DNA: TGTGCCAGCAGCCGTGGGACCGGGCGAAACACCATATATTTT
CDR3 protein: CASSRGTGRNTIYF
J gene: TRBJ1-3
D gene: -
clone size: many
V gene: TRBV7-9

CDR3 DNA: TGTGCCAGCAGTGAACGGGGACCCTCTGGGGCCAACGTCCTGACTTTC
CDR3 protein: CASSERGPSGANVLTF
J gene: TRBJ2-6
D gene: -
clone size: many
V gene: TRBV2

CDR3 DNA: TGTGCCAGCAGTTTATGGAACAGCCCCTACGAGCAGTACTTC
CDR3 protein: CASSLWNSPYEQYF
J gene: TRBJ2-7
D gene: -
clone size: many
V gene: TRBV28

CDR3 DNA: TGCGCCAGCAGACAGGGATTCTCTGGAAACACCATATATTTT
CDR3 protein: CASRQGFSGNTIYF
J gene: TRBJ1-3
D gene: -
clone size: few
V gene: TRBV5-1

CDR3 DNA: TGTGCCAGCAGCTTCAGTTTGGCGCCCTACAATGAGCAGTTCTTC
CDR3 protein: CASSFSLAPYNEQFF
J gene: TRBJ2-1
D gene: -
clone size: many
V gene: TRBV11-2

CDR3 DNA: TGTGCCAGCTCTGGATACATACAAGAGACCCAGTACTTC
CDR3 protein: CASSGYIQETQYF
J gene: TRBJ2-5
D gene: -
clone size: many
V gene: TRBV6-2/TRBV6-3

CDR3 DNA: TGCAGTGCCCCCGCGGGGCTAGCGGGAAACACCGGGGAGCTGTTTTTT
CDR3 protein: CSAPAGLAGNTGELFF
J gene: TRBJ2-2
D gene: TRBD2
clone size: many
V gene: TRBV20-1

CDR3 DNA: TGTGCCACCAGCAGAGATCAAGGGGTATACTATGGCTACACCTTC
CDR3 protein: CATSRDQGVYYGYTF
J gene: TRBJ1-2
D gene: -
clone size: -
V gene: TRBV15

CDR3 DNA: TGCAGTGCTAGAGCAGGGCAGGGGGACTATGGCTACACCTTC
CDR3 protein: CSARAGQGDYGYTF
J gene: TRBJ1-2
D gene: TRBD1
clone size: few
V gene: TRBV20-1

CDR3 DNA: TGTGCCAGCTCACCAGTACCGAACTCTGGAAACACCATATATTTT
CDR3 protein: CASSPVPNSGNTIYF
J gene: TRBJ1-3
D gene: -
clone size: many
V gene: TRBV18

CDR3 DNA: TGCAGTGCTAGAGATCGGAGAGGGGACACAGATACGCAGTATTTT
CDR3 protein: CSARDRRGDTDTQYF
J gene: TRBJ2-3
D gene: -
clone size: -
V gene: TRBV20-1

CDR3 DNA: TGTGCCAGCAGTCACAGGGGACAGGCGGGCCTTGGGACCTTC
CDR3 protein: CASSHRGQAGLGTF
J gene: TRBJ1-2
D gene: TRBD1
clone size: many
V gene: TRBV28

CDR3 DNA: TGTGCCAGCAGTTCATCTTGGCCCCAGCATTTT
CDR3 protein: CASSSSWPQHF
J gene: TRBJ1-5
D gene: -
clone size: -
V gene: TRBV28

CDR3 DNA: TGTGCCAGCAGCGTAATCGGCGGTAGCTCCTACAATGAGCAGTTCTTC
CDR3 protein: CASSVIGGSSYNEQFF
J gene: TRBJ2-1
D gene: -
clone size: many
V gene: TRBV9

CDR3 DNA: TGTGCCAGCTCACCGCCGGGGGCAGACAGCTATGGCTACACCTTC
CDR3 protein: CASSPPGADSYGYTF
J gene: TRBJ1-2
D gene: -
clone size: -
V gene: TRBV18